This T cell receptor (beta chain) is from a study of blood T cell repertoires in COVID-19. About the study: Acute and convalescent COVID-19 samples came from the United States, Italy and Spain. Nucleic acid was either cDNA or gDNA, and it came from T cells, B-cell-depleted T cells, or PBMCs.

This clone was picked up a small number of times. CDR1 is PRHDT and CDR2 is FYEKMQ in the germline V gene (reference sequence). The CDR3 loop spans 20 amino acids. V lost 5 bases and J lost 2; bases outside the gene matches: 17. Original analysis: Estimates of nucleated cell counts were drawn from the amplification of reference gene primers. Here immunoSEQ multiplex PCR was the method, and the copy in TCRdb shows in-frame clones only, minus some. V and J calls and clone size come straight from that table; D and trimming were deduced from the DNA. The sample lists some 160,000 clones, 79% seen once, with over 7% in the top ten.

What was sequenced was peripheral blood. This chain links TRBV13 with TRBJ2-6, with 8 bases fitting TRBD1. The TCR sequence derives from a man aged 50-59 years with active or convalescent COVID-19. CDR3 DNA sequence: TGTGCCAGCAGCGATACGACAGGGGAGTTTGTTCTAGCTGGGGCCAACGTCCTGACTTTC. This gives the protein CASSDTTGEFVLAGANVLTF.